Presented here are 20 T cell receptor beta chains from one specimen sequenced in a study of shared clonotypes between healthy human individuals. Sequencing was performed with immunoSEQ multiplex PCR; in TCRdb, only in-frame clones are kept and a portion is missing. The sample carries 97,000 or so clones, roughly 45% recorded once. The sample comprised PBMCs. These receptors were collected from a woman aged 35 to 49 in good health. Some clones in this sample may be carry-over from other donors' samples.

The chain recombines TRBV7-9 with TRBJ2-3; D is ambiguous. V dropped 4 bases and J dropped 5 bases, with 10 bases sitting between them. The CDR3 spans 13 residues. CDR1 is SEHNR and CDR2 is FQNEAQ in the germline V gene (reference sequence). DNA for the CDR3: TGTGCCAGCAGCTGGGCAGGCGGAGATACGCAGTATTTT. The encoded protein is CASSWAGGDTQYF.

This clone has a handful of counts. V gene TRBV11-2 combines with J gene TRBJ2-7, with D perhaps TRBD1 (6 bases). With 5 bases removed from V and 2 bases from J, the gap between germline ends came to 19 bases. This CDR3 region has 16 residues. Per germline, CDR1 SGHAT and CDR2 FQNNGV. In nucleotides, the CDR3 is TGTGCCAGCAGCCCTCAAACAGGGCGGTCAGCCTACGAGCAGTACTTC. Its translation: CASSPQTGRSAYEQYF. The full variable domain, with the rest looked up from reference TRBV11-2 and TRBJ2-7, is EAGVAQSPRYKIIEKRQSVAFWCNPISGHATLYWYQQILGQGPKLLIQFQNNGVVDDSQLPKDRFSAERLKGVDSTLKIQPAKLEDSAVYLCASSPQTGRSAYEQYFGPGTRLTVT.

The V and J genes are TRBV18 and TRBJ2-1; TRBD2 aligns across 11 bases. The CDR3 is 16 amino acids. The V segment lost 5 bases and the J segment 4 bases; nucleotides outside the gene matches: 7. From germline, CDR1 is KGHSH and CDR2 LQKENI. The CDR3 loop is CASSSTRTSGYNEQFF. Here the CDR3 DNA reads TGTGCCAGCTCATCTACTCGGACTAGCGGGTACAATGAGCAGTTCTTC.

This rearrangement joins TRBV27 to TRBJ1-2; no firm D call. The length of the CDR3 is 12 residues. Looked up from germline, CDR1 is MNHEY and CDR2 is SMNVEV (reference sequence). The V end lost 0 bases, the J end lost 5 bases, and 4 bases lay between the germline ends. The CDR3 protein is CASSLSGYGYTF. CDR3 nucleotides: TGTGCCAGCAGTTTATCTGGGTATGGCTACACCTTC.

Remarks on this clone: This may stem from a read error, because a much larger clone lies one nucleotide away. The rearrangement links TRBV5-6 to TRBJ2-1; D may be TRBD1 (5 bases). Trimming removed 4 bases from V and 6 bases from J, with 11 bases in between. The germline gives CDR1 SGHDT, CDR2 YYEEEE. This CDR3 contains 13 residues. CDR3: CASSRLGANEQFF. The DNA of the CDR3 is TGTGCCAGCAGCCGCCTAGGGGCCAATGAGCAGTTCTTC.

In its sample, this clone was seen many times. The chain combines TRBV30 with TRBJ1-1; D might be TRBD1 (6 bases). Germline loops: CDR1 GTSNPN, CDR2 SVGIG (reference sequence). V lost 5 bases and J 4 bases, leaving 14 bases between the germline ends. The length of the CDR3 is 13 residues. The DNA of the CDR3 is TGTGCCTGGCGCGAGACAGGATCCACTGAAGCTTTCTTT. Its protein is CAWRETGSTEAFF.

This clone has at least ten counts. The rearrangement joins TRBV4-2 to TRBJ2-1, with 8 bases lining up with TRBD1. CDR3 length: 15 residues. Germline V gene lookup returns CDR1 LGHNA and CDR2 YNFKEQ. After removal of 5 bases from V and 5 bases from J, the junction contained 8 bases not matched to a gene. The CDR3 here is CASSKPDRDHNEQFF. CDR3 DNA: TGTGCCAGCAGCAAGCCGGACAGGGACCACAATGAGCAGTTCTTC.

CDR3: CSAGGQGEDTQYF. CDR3 coding DNA: TGCAGCGCCGGGGGGCAGGGAGAAGATACGCAGTATTTT. The genes are TRBV29-1 and TRBJ2-3; possibly TRBD2 for D (7 bases). Deletions cut 7 bases from V and 5 bases from J, with 16 bases between. The germline CDR1 and CDR2 sequences are SQVTM and ANQGSEA. The length of the CDR3 is 13 residues.

Of note for this clone: This may come from a read error, since a much larger clone is one base off. This specimen includes other DNA sequences encoding the same CDR3. The chain uses TRBV5-1 and TRBJ2-5, with D possibly matching TRBD1 (6 bases). V dropped 5 bases and J dropped 5 bases, with 19 bases sitting between them. The germline V gene encodes CDR1 SGHRS and CDR2 YFSETQ. The CDR3 consists of 15 residues. CDR3 amino acids: CASSPRQAGVETQYF. CDR3 DNA sequence: TGCGCCAGCAGTCCGAGACAGGCCGGAGTGGAGACCCAGTACTTC.

This clone was picked up many times. Other DNA sequences in this sample translate to the same CDR3. The chain recombines TRBV19 with TRBJ2-7; tentatively, D is TRBD2 (6 bases). Trimming pared 8 bases from V and 4 bases from J, leaving 9 bases between. CDR1 LNHDA and CDR2 SQIVND come from the germline V gene (reference sequence). There are 11 residues in the CDR3. The chain's CDR3 is CASDGGYEQYF. The DNA for the CDR3 is TGTGCCAGTGATGGGGGGTACGAGCAGTACTTC.

This clone came up many times. The same CDR3 can be traced to other DNA sequences in this sample. The rearrangement links TRBV5-4 to TRBJ2-3, with D possibly being TRBD1 or TRBD2 (5 bases each). Germline V gene sequence: CDR1 SGHNT, CDR2 YYREEE (reference sequence). The CDR3 covers 14 residues. The V and J ends lost 3 bases and 4 bases respectively, with 12 bases between them. DNA for the CDR3: TGTGCCAGCAGCTCGGGCCGAGGGGCAGATACGCAGTATTTT. Its translation is CASSSGRGADTQYF.

This chain connects TRBV28 to TRBJ1-1; no definite D call. The CDR3 runs 12 residues. Trimming took off 7 bases at V and 8 bases at J, with 14 bases between the two ends. CDR1 and CDR2 from the germline V gene are MDHEN and SYDVKM. CDR3 loop: CASTSPYVEAFF. CDR3 coding DNA: TGTGCCAGCACCAGTCCATACGTGGAAGCTTTCTTT. Based on the CDR3 plus reference TRBV28 and TRBJ1-1, the full variable domain is DVKVTQSSRYLVKRTGEKVFLECVQDMDHENMFWYRQDPGLGLRLIYFSYDVKMKEKGDIPEGYSVSREKKERFSLILESASTNQTSMYLCASTSPYVEAFFGQGTRLTVV.

This clone rates as medium-sized. V and J are TRBV5-6 and TRBJ2-1; D is possibly TRBD1 (5 bases). V was clipped by 0 bases and J by 14 bases, with 9 bases between them. The CDR3 runs 11 residues. Germline values: CDR1 SGHDT, CDR2 YYEEEE. The CDR3 reads CASSLGPGKFF. CDR3 nucleotide sequence: TGTGCCAGCAGCTTGGGCCCAGGGAAGTTCTTC.

By share of the sample, this clone is medium-sized (0.01 to 0.1%). This chain links TRBV29-1 with TRBJ1-1, with D uncertain. CDR3 length: 13 amino acids. Germline V lookup: CDR1 SQVTM, CDR2 ANQGSEA. V was clipped by 3 bases and J by 1 base, with 9 bases between them. CDR3 nucleotides: TGCAGCGTTGACGCAGCCGGGAACACTGAAGCTTTCTTT. It specifies CSVDAAGNTEAFF.

This clone was detected a few times. The chain joins TRBV5-6 to TRBJ1-2; possibly TRBD1 for D (6 bases). The length of the CDR3 is 14 residues. V lost 6 bases, J lost 9 bases, and 21 bases lay in between. Germline V CDR1 and CDR2: SGHDT, YYEEEE. The CDR3 loop reads CASNWGRVVRSYTF. The CDR3 DNA follows: TGTGCCAGCAACTGGGGGCGGGTCGTGAGGAGCTACACCTTC.

The chain links TRBV10-2 to TRBJ2-1; D is uncertain. V lost 4 bases and J lost 8, with 12 bases in between. Germline assignment: CDR1 WSHSY and CDR2 SAAADI. CDR3 length equals 13 residues. The CDR3 protein is CASSVGTRYEQFF. The CDR3 DNA sequence: TGCGCCAGCAGTGTCGGCACGCGGTATGAGCAGTTCTTC.

The genes are TRBV7-8 and TRBJ2-7; TRBD1 aligns across 7 bases. Trimming cost V 7 bases and J 5 bases; bases outside gene matches: 14. Germline-derived CDR1 and CDR2 are SGHVS and FQNEAQ. The CDR3 consists of 15 residues. The CDR3: CASTVYGTAPHEQYF. CDR3 nucleotides: TGTGCCAGCACAGTCTACGGGACAGCCCCCCACGAGCAGTACTTC.

A remark on this clone: The junction and the germline gene differ at one end; a read error may be behind it. V gene TRBV5-1 combines with J gene TRBJ2-5; 7 bases align to TRBD2. The germline CDR1 and CDR2 sequences are SGHRS and YFSETQ. The CDR3 is 13 residues long. In DNA form, the CDR3 reads TGCGCCAGCAGCTTGGGACTAGCTTACGAGCAGCACTTC. Protein product: CASSLGLAYEQHF.

Here the CDR3 DNA reads TGCGCCAGCAGCCAAGATCGGGACGCGGGAAACACCATATATTTT. Translated, it gives CASSQDRDAGNTIYF. The V call is TRBV4-3, the J call TRBJ1-3, with D possibly TRBD1 on 5 matching bases. CDR1 is LGHNA and CDR2 is YSLEER in the germline V gene. The CDR3 is 15 amino acids. V was trimmed by 0 bases and J by 4 bases, leaving 10 bases between them.

The chain has TRBV7-8 and TRBJ2-5, with 7 bases matching TRBD1. This CDR3 is 16 amino acids long. V lost 1 base to trimming and J lost 5 bases; unmatched junction nucleotides: 10. Germline V gives CDR1 SGHVS, CDR2 FQNEAQ. The CDR3 nucleotides are TGTGCCAGCAGCTTAGGACAGGGTAGCTATGAGGAGACCCAGTACTTC. Amino acids: CASSLGQGSYEETQYF.